This T cell receptor (beta chain) was retrieved from a study of blood T cell repertoires in COVID-19. At the level of the study: From the United States, Italy and Spain came samples of acute and convalescent COVID-19. PBMCs, B-cell-depleted T cells, or T cells provided the cDNA or gDNA that made up the material.

The CDR3 extends over 14 amino acids. Trimming pared 4 bases from V and 7 bases from J, leaving 17 bases between. From germline, CDR1 is SGHDT and CDR2 YYEEEE. Sequenced by immunoSEQ multiplex PCR; TCRdb stores in-frame clones only, minus some. The data show roughly 240,000 clones, with around 88% seen just once and under 2.5% held by the top ten. The study recruited people aged about 18 to 90 years across some 23 US areas. Each participant's cohort was designated according to participant-reported clinical history. The origin of this receptor is a woman in her 40s with acute COVID-19. This sequence joins TRBV5-6 and TRBJ1-2; D might be TRBD1 (5 bases). The material sequenced was PBMCs or T cells enriched from blood (not recorded which). CDR3 amino acids: CASSTDSLPSGYTF. CDR3 DNA sequence: TGTGCCAGCAGCACTGACAGCCTCCCTAGTGGCTACACCTTC. The whole variable domain, remainder taken from reference TRBV5-6 and TRBJ1-2, is DAGVTQSPTHLIKTRGQQVTLRCSPKSGHDTVSWYQQALGQGPQFIFQYYEEEERQRGNFPDRFSGHQFPNYSSELNVNALLLGDSALYLCASSTDSLPSGYTFGSGTRLTVV.